This T cell receptor (beta chain) was sequenced in a study of CD8 T cell repertoires and HIV-1 epitope variants (TCRdb year 2020). Some background on the complete study: Twenty-five peptides representing autologous and known Gag and Nef epitope variants were each used to stimulate T cells in separate culture wells. An aliquot of 1M T cells was saved as an uncultured baseline condition, separate from the approximately 80 T cell cultures. Cultures ran for about 10 days in IMDM with gentamicin, with half-media changes on days 3 and 7 adding IL-2, IL-7 and IL-15. Three Gag epitope families and Nef HW9 and YT9 were included among the tested epitopes. Running each culture condition in triplicate, except for one peptide done in duplicate, gave a total of roughly 83 T cell cultures. T cells were enriched using the EasySep Human T Cell Enrichment Kit and then co-cultured with an equal number of autologous T cell-negative cells acting as antigen-presenting cells. The control conditions were a CMV, EBV and flu peptide pool, the Ebola AY9 epitope as a negative control, and a well with no peptide.

Sequencing of TCR beta CDR3 regions was performed at survey depth on the immunoSEQ platform. The QIAamp DNA micro kit was used to extract genomic DNA from every cultured and uncultured CD8+ T cell population. Regarding the original processing steps: Samples with under 5,000 productive reads were excluded, and this exclusion removed about 6% of the roughly 75 HIV peptide-stimulated cultures. A MANAFEST web app trimmed sequences to CDR3 and removed nonproductive sequences, CDR3s under 5 amino acids, and those not starting C or ending F/W. Antigen-specific clonotypes had to expand in at least 2 of 3 replicates versus no-peptide control at FDR 0.01, only within one epitope family. Specific clonotypes also needed at least fivefold higher frequency than in wells stimulated with peptides from other epitope families. Drawn from immuneACCESS, this table holds only the in-frame rearrangements with V and J called that TCRdb kept. Clones are partly lost; checked studies trace under half to an unresolved V gene and leave the rest unexplained. Clone size and the V and J calls come from that table; the DNA yielded D and trimming. The sample includes approximately 4,600 clones, with around 63% observed a single time. 45% to 50% of the sample comes from the top ten.

What the research found in general, with its limitations: Several clonotypes recognized the Nef KF9 family and one clonotype recognized the HW9 family, while no responses were seen to the TAALDMSHF plasma variant. Only TCR beta chains were identified by the assay, and proliferation to antigen, not T cell function or cytokine profile, was indicated. The study identified about 9 antigen-specific TCR beta clonotypes, roughly 6 of which appeared to be cross-reactive for autologous or known escape epitope variants.

With respect to this clone: Its binding antigen is unknown. One base away there is no much larger clone; base qualities are not given.

The EasySep Human CD8+ T Cell Enrichment Kit was used on day 10 to isolate CD8+ T cells from every culture. Trimming removed 5 bases from V and 5 bases from J; the gene matches leave 6 bases unexplained. The CDR3 goes from the cysteine to the phenylalanine over 13 residues. Only the CDR3 DNA stays, 39 bases, in frame from base 1. Looking up the germline V gene yields CDR1 SGDLS and CDR2 YYNGEE. The specimen was cultured CD8+ T cells derived from PBMCs. The origin of this receptor is a male donor with HIV. The sequence is built from TRBV9 and TRBJ1-1, with 7 middle bases fitting TRBD1. The CDR3 region has the sequence CASSDDRETEAFF. The nucleotide sequence reads TGTGCCAGCAGTGATGACAGGGAAACTGAAGCTTTCTTT.